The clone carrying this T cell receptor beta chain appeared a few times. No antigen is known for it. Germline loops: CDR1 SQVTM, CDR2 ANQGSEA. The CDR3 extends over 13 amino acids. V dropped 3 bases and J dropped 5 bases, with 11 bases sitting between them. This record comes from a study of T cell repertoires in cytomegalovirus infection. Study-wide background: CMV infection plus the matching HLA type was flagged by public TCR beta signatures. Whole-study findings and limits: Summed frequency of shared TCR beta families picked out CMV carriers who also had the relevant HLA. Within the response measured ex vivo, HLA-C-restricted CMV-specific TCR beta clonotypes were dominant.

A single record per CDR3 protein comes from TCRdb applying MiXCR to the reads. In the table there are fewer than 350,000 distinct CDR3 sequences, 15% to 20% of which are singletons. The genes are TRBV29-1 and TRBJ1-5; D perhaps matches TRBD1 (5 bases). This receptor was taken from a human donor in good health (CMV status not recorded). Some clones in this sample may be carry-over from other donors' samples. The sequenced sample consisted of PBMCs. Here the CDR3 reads CSVDVGGDQPQHF. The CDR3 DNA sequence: TGCAGCGTTGATGTCGGGGGAGATCAGCCCCAGCATTTT.